The clone carrying this TCR beta chain was counted at least ten times. A single record per CDR3 protein comes from TCRdb applying MiXCR to the RT-PCR reads. Here the sample spans about 700,000 distinct CDR3 sequences, 14% being singletons. The CDR3 totals 13 residues. In germline, CDR1 is SGHRS, CDR2 YFSETQ. Between the trimmed V and J ends, which lost 0 bases and 2 bases, there was a span of 5 bases. The rearrangement uses TRBV5-1 and TRBJ2-5; no reliable D call. This receptor was obtained from a female donor in good health, serving as a healthy control. Specimen: memory CD4+ T cells from blood. This chain's CDR3 is CASSLGVQETQYF. The CDR3 DNA sequence: TGCGCCAGCAGCTTGGGTGTTCAAGAGACCCAGTACTTC.